Shown below are 26 T cell receptor beta chains from a single sample sequenced in a study of graft-versus-host responses after intestinal transplantation. Graft tissue processing released intraepithelial and lamina propria lymphocytes. Clones were sequenced by immunoSEQ multiplex PCR, and TCRdb holds only the in-frame ones, with some missing. This table holds some 66,000 clones, around nine tenths found once. The input for sequencing was ileum tissue, taken less than 400 days after transplant. All receptors come from a human patient who received an intestinal transplant, so some T cells may come from the graft donor.

The chain carries TRBV30 and TRBJ2-5, with 9 bases lining up with TRBD1. The J segment lost 2 bases and the V segment lost 2 bases, leaving 3 bases of the junction unmatched. Germline CDR1 is GTSNPN and CDR2 is SVGIG (reference sequence). The CDR3 runs to 14 residues. The chain's CDR3 is CAWSLGQGQETQYF. CDR3 nucleotide sequence: TGTGCCTGGAGTCTCGGACAGGGGCAAGAGACCCAGTACTTC.

V and J are TRBV27 and TRBJ2-1; D perhaps matches TRBD2 (6 bases). Trimming stripped 5 bases from V and 1 base from J, with 12 bases between. This CDR3 has 15 residues. Germline-derived CDR1 and CDR2 are MNHEY and SMNVEV (reference sequence). The CDR3, as DNA: TGTGCCAGCAGTCCGTCTAGCGTATCCTACAATGAGCAGTTCTTC. Translation: CASSPSSVSYNEQFF.

The rearrangement uses TRBV13 and TRBJ2-6; possibly TRBD1 or TRBD2 for D (5 bases each). V was pared by 5 bases and J by 1 base, with 12 bases between. The CDR3 is 16 amino acids. Germline V gene sequence: CDR1 PRHDT, CDR2 FYEKMQ (reference sequence). This chain's CDR3 is CASSTRGPSGANVLTF. DNA for the CDR3: TGTGCCAGCAGCACTAGGGGTCCGTCTGGGGCCAACGTCCTGACTTTC.

The gene calls are TRBV9 and TRBJ2-5, with 11 positions matching TRBD2. V shed 0 bases, J shed 4 bases, and the junction held 2 bases outside the gene matches. The CDR3 contains 15 residues. Germline CDR1 is SGDLS and CDR2 is YYNGEE. The CDR3 loop is CASSVGLAGLETQYF. The DNA of the CDR3 is TGTGCCAGCAGCGTAGGACTAGCGGGGCTAGAGACCCAGTACTTC. The entire variable domain, with the rest obtained from reference TRBV9 and TRBJ2-5, is as follows: DSGVTQTPKHLITATGQRVTLRCSPRSGDLSVYWYQQSLDQGLQFLIQYYNGEERAKGNILERFSAQQFPDLHSELNLSSLELGDSALYFCASSVGLAGLETQYFGPGTRLLVL.

The V and J genes are TRBV7-6 and TRBJ2-7; 7 bases match TRBD1. The CDR3 runs 16 residues. V was clipped by 3 bases and J by 2 bases; unmatched bases: 10. Germline V gives CDR1 SGHVS, CDR2 FNYEAQ. The CDR3 here is CASSLGEDRVPYEQYF. In DNA, the CDR3 is TGTGCCAGCAGCTTGGGGGAAGACAGGGTCCCCTACGAGCAGTACTTC.

This chain links TRBV9 with TRBJ2-3; D gene uncertain. Germline V gene lookup returns CDR1 SGDLS and CDR2 YYNGEE. The V and J ends lost 4 bases and 1 base respectively, with 7 bases between them. The CDR3 runs 13 residues. CDR3 nucleotide sequence: TGTGCCAGCAGCCCTCCCCGCACAGATACGCAGTATTTT. It codes for CASSPPRTDTQYF.

The rearrangement joins TRBV27 to TRBJ2-3; 16 bases map to TRBD2. Per the germline V gene, CDR1 is MNHEY and CDR2 is SMNVEV (reference sequence). The V gene end was trimmed by 5 bases and the J gene end by 5 bases; junction bases not matched to a gene: 13. The CDR3 is 19 residues long. The CDR3 loop reads CASSPGTSGRAGVGDTQYF. CDR3 DNA: TGTGCCAGCAGTCCCGGGACTAGCGGGAGGGCCGGGGTCGGAGATACGCAGTATTTT.

The rearrangement uses TRBV11-2 and TRBJ2-3; D ambiguous. The CDR3 is made up of 12 amino acids. Per the germline V gene, CDR1 is SGHAT and CDR2 is FQNNGV. V shed 5 bases and J shed 2 bases, with 5 bases lying between them. Here the CDR3 DNA reads TGTGCCAGCAGCGACGTCACAGATACGCAGTATTTT. Amino acids: CASSDVTDTQYF.

CDR3 in DNA: TGTGCCAGCAGTCCCCGTGGGGTATACAATCAGCCCCAGCATTTT. Its protein product is CASSPRGVYNQPQHF. The chain is built from TRBV28 and TRBJ1-5; D is ambiguous. The germline V gene encodes CDR1 MDHEN and CDR2 SYDVKM. V lost 5 bases and J lost 3, with 14 bases in between. CDR3 size: 15 residues.

The V and J genes are TRBV15 and TRBJ2-1; D is uncertain. This CDR3 is built from 15 residues. Germline loops: CDR1 LNHNV, CDR2 YYDKDF (reference sequence). V dropped 5 bases and J dropped 0 bases, with 11 bases sitting between them. In nucleotides, the CDR3 is TGTGCCACCAGCCACACAAGGAGCTCCTACAATGAGCAGTTCTTC. Protein: CATSHTRSSYNEQFF.

V and J are TRBV5-4 and TRBJ1-5; 8 bases agree with TRBD1. Germline loops: CDR1 SGHNT, CDR2 YYREEE (reference sequence). This CDR3 region has 13 residues. V dropped 4 bases and J dropped 7; count of bases not matched to a gene: 4. This CDR3 reads CASSADREQPQHF. As DNA, the CDR3 is TGTGCCAGCAGCGCGGACAGGGAGCAGCCCCAGCATTTT.

J is TRBJ1-1 and V is TRBV27; D perhaps matches TRBD1 (5 bases). This CDR3 spans 14 amino acids. Looked up from germline, CDR1 is MNHEY and CDR2 is SMNVEV (reference sequence). The V and J ends lost 0 bases and 4 bases respectively, with 9 bases between them. The CDR3: CASSLSGGSTEAFF. The CDR3 DNA is TGTGCCAGCAGTTTATCCGGGGGGAGCACTGAAGCTTTCTTT.

This chain links TRBV11-2 with TRBJ2-3; no reliable D call. The CDR3 is made up of 15 amino acids. Germline V gene lookup returns CDR1 SGHAT and CDR2 FQNNGV. Trimming took off 0 bases at V and 0 bases at J, with 7 bases between the two ends. The CDR3 nucleotides read TGTGCCAGCAGCTTAGAAGGGTGGAGCACAGATACGCAGTATTTT. It yields the protein CASSLEGWSTDTQYF. Variable domain in full (rest from reference TRBV11-2 and TRBJ2-3): EAGVAQSPRYKIIEKRQSVAFWCNPISGHATLYWYQQILGQGPKLLIQFQNNGVVDDSQLPKDRFSAERLKGVDSTLKIQPAKLEDSAVYLCASSLEGWSTDTQYFGPGTRLTVL.

This sequence joins TRBV9 and TRBJ1-2; maybe TRBD1 (5 bases). CDR3 size: 15 residues. V was clipped by 3 bases and J by 6 bases, with 18 bases between them. The germline CDR1 and CDR2 sequences are SGDLS and YYNGEE. The CDR3 reads CASSARPGPRNGYTF. The CDR3 DNA reads as TGTGCCAGCAGCGCCCGCCCGGGACCGAGGAATGGCTACACCTTC.

This clone was counted a single time. The rearrangement joins TRBV4-2 to TRBJ2-7; D tentatively fits TRBD1 or TRBD2 (5 bases each). Between the trimmed V and J ends, which lost 0 bases and 5 bases, there was a span of 14 bases. Germline V gene lookup returns CDR1 LGHNA and CDR2 YNFKEQ. The CDR3 is made up of 15 amino acids. The CDR3 loop is CASSQEDTPSHEQYF. CDR3 DNA sequence: TGTGCCAGCAGCCAAGAGGACACCCCTAGCCACGAGCAGTACTTC.

V is TRBV6-1 and J is TRBJ1-1, with a tentative D call TRBD1 (5 bases). In germline, CDR1 is MNHNS, CDR2 SASEGT. V lost 1 base and J lost 5, with 5 bases in between. The CDR3 is 12 residues long. The CDR3 DNA reads TGTGCCAGCAGTGAAGACAGGACTGAAGCTTTCTTT. Translated, it gives CASSEDRTEAFF.

This chain links TRBV5-1 with TRBJ2-3, with unresolved D. The CDR3 loop spans 11 amino acids. V gave up 0 bases and J gave up 6 bases, with 2 bases separating them. Germline assignment: CDR1 SGHRS and CDR2 YFSETQ. The CDR3, as DNA: TGCGCCAGCAGCTTGGGGGATACGCAGTATTTT. It yields the protein CASSLGDTQYF.

V is TRBV5-1 and J is TRBJ2-2, with TRBD1 as a possible D gene (6 bases). The germline gives CDR1 SGHRS, CDR2 YFSETQ. Trimming removed 0 bases from V and 4 bases from J, with 10 bases in between. This CDR3 spans 15 amino acids. The DNA for the CDR3 is TGCGCCAGCAGCTTGGGGGGGCCGGGCACCGGGGAGCTGTTTTTT. Encoded protein: CASSLGGPGTGELFF.

The chain has TRBV5-6 and TRBJ1-4; no clear D gene. V was shortened by 2 bases and J by 10 bases, with 9 bases between the two germline ends. Germline CDR1 and CDR2: SGHDT and YYEEEE. The length of the CDR3 is 12 residues. CDR3 loop: CASSLVSGKLFF. For the CDR3, the DNA is TGTGCCAGCAGCTTAGTTTCGGGAAAACTGTTTTTT.

J is TRBJ2-7 and V is TRBV11-3; TRBD2 matches at 7 bases. Trimming at V came to 0 bases and at J to 2 bases, leaving 7 bases not matched to a gene. The CDR3 totals 16 residues. CDR1 SGHNT and CDR2 YENEEA come from the germline V gene. CDR3: CASSLEGGRPTYEQYF. The CDR3 nucleotides read TGTGCCAGCAGCTTAGAGGGAGGGCGCCCTACCTACGAGCAGTACTTC. Full variable domain (outside the CDR3, taken from reference TRBV11-3 and TRBJ2-7): EAGVVQSPRYKIIEKKQPVAFWCNPISGHNTLYWYLQNLGQGPELLIRYENEEAVDDSQLPKDRFSAERLKGVDSTLKIQPAELGDSAVYLCASSLEGGRPTYEQYFGPGTRLTVT.

J is TRBJ2-7 and V is TRBV6-5; D is ambiguous. This CDR3 region has 15 residues. Trimming took off 5 bases at V and 2 bases at J, with 16 bases between the two ends. Germline V CDR1 and CDR2: MNHEY, SVGAGI. Written as DNA, the CDR3 is TGTGCCAGCAGTCAGCCTAGTAGGGCCACCTACGAGCAGTACTTC. Encoded protein: CASSQPSRATYEQYF.

This chain uses TRBV6-5 with TRBJ2-7; 11 bases map to TRBD2. Trimming cost V 5 bases and J 3 bases; bases outside gene matches: 3. This CDR3 spans 14 amino acids. Germline V gives CDR1 MNHEY, CDR2 SVGAGI. CDR3 nucleotides: TGTGCCAGCAGTCGACTAGCGGGATTCTACGAGCAGTACTTC. Its protein is CASSRLAGFYEQYF.

The genes are TRBV6-1 and TRBJ2-7; 9 bases match TRBD2. Germline CDR1 is MNHNS and CDR2 is SASEGT. CDR3 length equals 17 residues. Trimming took 2 bases from V and 4 from J; bases not matched to a gene: 12. The CDR3 DNA is TGTGCCAGCAGTGAATCCCCCCCCTTAGCGGGAGCATACGAGCAGTACTTC. It is translated as CASSESPPLAGAYEQYF.

The chain carries TRBV7-2 and TRBJ1-5; TRBD1 is a possible D gene (5 bases). This CDR3 has 18 amino acids. CDR1 and CDR2 (germline): SGHTA, FQGNSA. Trimming removed 2 bases at V and 0 bases at J, with 17 bases between. CDR3 protein: CASSLQDLGRYSNQPQHF. The DNA of the CDR3 is TGTGCCAGCAGCTTACAGGACCTGGGACGGTATAGCAATCAGCCCCAGCATTTT.

The V and J genes are TRBV6-1 and TRBJ1-2, with D maybe TRBD1 (6 bases). Germline V gene lookup returns CDR1 MNHNS and CDR2 SASEGT. The CDR3 has 13 residues. V was clipped by 7 bases and J by 5 bases, with 14 bases between them. CDR3 in DNA: TGTGCCAGCACTGCGACAGGATTGTATGGCTACACCTTC. The encoded protein is CASTATGLYGYTF.

The V gene is TRBV5-1, the J gene TRBJ2-5; 12 bases are a match to TRBD2. The CDR3 sequence is 17 residues long. V lost 0 bases, J lost 1 base, and 4 bases stayed unmatched. Germline V gene data show CDR1 as SGHRS and CDR2 as YFSETQ. CDR3 DNA sequence: TGCGCCAGCAGCTTGGCCCTAGCGGGAGGGCCCCAAGAGACCCAGTACTTC. Translating gives CASSLALAGGPQETQYF. The full variable domain, in which reference TRBV5-1 and TRBJ2-5 provide the parts outside the CDR3, is KAGVTQTPRYLIKTRGQQVTLSCSPISGHRSVSWYQQTPGQGLQFLFEYFSETQRNKGNFPGRFSGRQFSNSRSEMNVSTLELGDSALYLCASSLALAGGPQETQYFGPGTRLLVL.